The clone carrying this T cell receptor (beta chain) is termed medium-sized. The target antigen is unknown. Patients showing uncontrolled infection, other autoimmune disease, pregnancy or lactation were ineligible. From RNA transcripts, TCR beta CDR3 regions were amplified. During a first-round RT-PCR of the TCR CDR3, the HTBI primer set was used. MiXCR, applied by TCRdb to the multiplex PCR reads, yields one record per CDR3 protein. The table lists tens of thousands of distinct CDR3 sequences, roughly half of them singletons. This record comes from a study of T cells in Graves' hyperthyroidism and ophthalmopathy. General observations from the study: In validation, the model predicted ophthalmopathy. These predictions came a median around 5.9 months before onset. Most clonotypes expanded in the thyroid (above 0.001) were also present in blood.

CDR1 and CDR2 from the germline V gene are MGHDK and SYGVNS. V was trimmed by 6 bases and J by 4 bases, leaving 10 bases between them. The CDR3 covers 14 residues. Sequencing was carried out using peripheral blood or thyroid tissue (not recorded which). The chain has TRBV25-1 and TRBJ1-6; the D is unclear. The TCR comes from a man between 18 and 29 years old with Graves' hyperthyroidism. The CDR3 loop is CASSSPGYNSPLHF. Written as DNA, the CDR3 is TGTGCCAGCAGCTCACCGGGGTATAATTCACCCCTCCACTTT.